Detailed here is one T cell receptor beta chain. Other DNA variants within this sample encode the same CDR3. This specimen belongs to a study of blood T cell repertoires in COVID-19. As for the study in general: Italy, Spain and the United States were the sources of the convalescent and acute COVID-19 samples. PBMCs, B-cell-depleted T cells, or T cells were the source of the cDNA or gDNA that made up the material.

V lost 4 bases and J lost 6; bases outside the gene matches: 5. This CDR3 has 14 residues. Looked up from germline, CDR1 is SGHNT and CDR2 is YYREEE (reference sequence). Clones were sequenced by immunoSEQ multiplex PCR, and TCRdb holds only the in-frame ones, with some missing. The table shows 70,000 or so clones, with about four fifths occurring only once. The clonotype comes from a human donor in a cohort sampled during active COVID-19. This chain connects TRBV5-4 to TRBJ1-5, with 9 bases lining up with TRBD1. Sequenced sample: peripheral blood. The CDR3 is CASSVQGAGQPQHF. The CDR3 DNA is TGTGCCAGCAGCGTACAGGGGGCAGGTCAGCCCCAGCATTTT.